The next 17 T cell receptor beta chains were all read from a single sample in a study of cytomegalovirus exposure and HLA in healthy donors (dated by TCRdb to about 2017). Receptor amplification or capture employed the immunoSEQ multiplex PCR assay. The multiplex PCR relied on a mix of 60 forward primers for TCR Vbeta segments and 13 reverse primers for TCR Jbeta segments. The table comes from immuneACCESS by way of TCRdb, which keeps in-frame sequences with V and J called. Part of the clones is missing from these tables; in studies checked, under half for an unresolved V gene and the rest for unknown reasons. The sample table contains 150,000 to 200,000 clones; only one count was recorded for about 83% of them. Clones ranked in the top ten supply around 6% of the sample. The specimen sequenced was PBMCs. All receptors come from a woman aged 25 to 39 in good health and CMV-seropositive.

The chain carries TRBV5-1 and TRBJ1-1; a possible D gene is TRBD1 (6 bases). V was trimmed by 0 bases and J by 7 bases, leaving 13 bases between them. Germline V gene lookup returns CDR1 SGHRS and CDR2 YFSETQ. The CDR3 is 14 amino acids. CDR3 coding DNA: TGCGCCAGCAGCTTGGTAAAGCCGGACAGTGAAGCTTTCTTT. Amino acid sequence: CASSLVKPDSEAFF.

This clone appeared once. The genes are TRBV5-1 and TRBJ2-7; 9 bases agree with TRBD2. Trimming cost V 0 bases and J 2 bases; bases outside gene matches: 6. The germline gives CDR1 SGHRS, CDR2 YFSETQ. The CDR3 runs 16 residues. CDR3: CASSLASSGATYEQYF. As DNA, the CDR3 is TGCGCCAGCAGCTTGGCCTCTAGCGGGGCCACCTACGAGCAGTACTTC.

There are a few counts of this clone. This chain joins TRBV18 and TRBJ1-4; D is uncertain. There are 15 residues in the CDR3. The V gene's germline CDR1 is KGHSH and CDR2 LQKENI. V was shortened by 4 bases and J by 1 base, with 10 bases between the two germline ends. The CDR3 sequence is CASSLLGETNEKLFF. The CDR3 bases are TGTGCCAGCTCACTTCTTGGAGAAACTAATGAAAAACTGTTTTTT. Filled out from reference TRBV18 and TRBJ1-4, the complete variable domain reads NAGVMQNPRHLVRRRGQEARLRCSPMKGHSHVYWYRQLPEEGLKFMVYLQKENIIDESGMPKERFSAEFPKEGPSILRIQQVVRGDSAAYFCASSLLGETNEKLFFGSGTQLSVL.

In its sample, this clone was seen once. The chain is built from TRBV11-2 and TRBJ1-2, with D possibly matching TRBD1 (6 bases). V lost 6 bases to trimming and J lost 4 bases, with 18 bases between them. CDR3 length: 15 residues. The germline V gene has CDR1 SGHAT and CDR2 FQNNGV. CDR3 in amino acids: CASRSPGQGFYGYTF. CDR3 nucleotides: TGTGCCAGCAGGTCGCCGGGGCAGGGGTTCTATGGCTACACCTTC.

This chain links TRBV2 with TRBJ1-1, with a weak D call TRBD1 (5 bases). The length of the CDR3 is 14 residues. CDR1 is SNHLY, CDR2 FYNNEI, per germline. Trimming removed 7 bases from V and 0 bases from J, with 12 bases in between. CDR3 residues: CASNSGLVNTEAFF. DNA of the CDR3: TGTGCCAGCAATTCAGGGCTGGTGAACACTGAAGCTTTCTTT. The full variable domain, in which reference TRBV2 and TRBJ1-1 provide the parts outside the CDR3, is EPEVTQTPSHQVTQMGQEVILRCVPISNHLYFYWYRQILGQKVEFLVSFYNNEISEKSEIFDDQFSVERPDGSNFTLKIRSTKLEDSAMYFCASNSGLVNTEAFFGQGTRLTVV.

Note on this clone: Different DNA sequences within this sample yield the same CDR3. This chain connects TRBV28 to TRBJ2-7, with TRBD1 matching 10 bases. The V segment lost 7 bases and the J segment 7 bases; nucleotides outside the gene matches: 13. The CDR3 is made up of 15 amino acids. Germline lookup yields CDR1 MDHEN and CDR2 SYDVKM. The CDR3 region is CASNSPGQGSREQYF. CDR3 in DNA: TGTGCCAGCAATTCCCCGGGACAGGGGTCTCGGGAGCAGTACTTC.

The chain has TRBV6-6 and TRBJ1-2, with a tentative D call TRBD1 (5 bases). V was clipped by 5 bases and J by 8 bases, with 21 bases between them. Germline V lookup: CDR1 MNHNY, CDR2 SVGAGI (reference sequence). The CDR3 totals 15 residues. The CDR3 nucleotides are TGTGCCAGCAGTCCTACAGGACCTGGAACTATGGGCTACACCTTC. Protein: CASSPTGPGTMGYTF.

This clone appeared a few times. The chain couples TRBV28 to TRBJ1-5; tentative D call: TRBD1 (5 bases). Germline CDR1 is MDHEN and CDR2 is SYDVKM. The CDR3 length is 20 residues. Trimming stripped 3 bases from V and 0 bases from J, with 24 bases between. The CDR3 is CASSFLMTETAAFSNQPQHF. The CDR3 bases are TGTGCCAGCAGTTTTCTTATGACCGAGACAGCCGCCTTTAGCAATCAGCCCCAGCATTTT.

The J gene is TRBJ2-7, the V gene TRBV19; 11 bases are a match to TRBD1. The V gene's germline CDR1 is LNHDA and CDR2 SQIVND (reference sequence). The CDR3 is made up of 15 amino acids. V shed 6 bases, J shed 6 bases, and the junction held 10 bases outside the gene matches. As DNA, the CDR3 is TGTGCCAGTAGCCAACGGACAGGGGGCTCGGGCGAGCAGTACTTC. Translating gives CASSQRTGGSGEQYF.

J is TRBJ2-5 and V is TRBV9; the match to TRBD2 covers 8 bases. CDR3 length: 15 residues. The V gene's germline CDR1 is SGDLS and CDR2 YYNGEE. V shed 0 bases, J shed 7 bases, and the junction held 8 bases outside the gene matches. The CDR3, as DNA: TGTGCCAGCAGCGTAGCCATTAGCGGGGAGGGGACCCAGTACTTC. It translates to CASSVAISGEGTQYF.

CDR3 region: CASSPGGYLNYGYTF. The DNA for the CDR3 is TGTGCCAGCAGCCCAGGGGGGTATTTAAACTATGGCTACACCTTC. The chain combines TRBV27 with TRBJ1-2; 7 bases align to TRBD1. Per the germline V gene, CDR1 is MNHEY and CDR2 is SMNVEV (reference sequence). This CDR3 is built from 15 residues. The junction had 9 bases not matched to a gene; V was cut back by 6 bases and J by 2 bases.

The V call is TRBV6-1, the J call TRBJ2-2, with a weak D call TRBD1 (6 bases). Germline CDR1 and CDR2: MNHNS and SASEGT. This CDR3 is 14 amino acids long. V gave up 8 bases and J gave up 2 bases, with 12 bases separating them. The CDR3 sequence: CASWGTTNTGELFF. Here the CDR3 DNA reads TGTGCCAGCTGGGGGACAACCAACACCGGGGAGCTGTTTTTT.

The rearrangement uses TRBV15 and TRBJ1-6; D call uncertain. The germline CDR1 and CDR2 sequences are LNHNV and YYDKDF (reference sequence). The CDR3 loop spans 17 amino acids. The V and J ends lost 2 bases and 0 bases respectively, with 11 bases between them. The CDR3 DNA sequence: TGTGCCACCAGCAGAACGGGGTCGATCTCCTATAATTCACCCCTCCACTTT. The encoded protein is CATSRTGSISYNSPLHF.

This CDR3 is CASILITGNTEAFF. The CDR3 DNA sequence: TGTGCCAGCATCCTCATTACAGGAAACACTGAAGCTTTCTTT. V is TRBV5-8 and J is TRBJ1-1, with a weak D call TRBD1 (5 bases). V gave up 6 bases and J gave up 2 bases, with 14 bases separating them. Germline V gene sequence: CDR1 SGHTS, CDR2 YDEGEE. This CDR3 contains 14 residues.

This clone was recorded a few times. The chain carries TRBV7-6 and TRBJ2-7; TRBD2 might be the D (6 bases). Trimming left V 0 bases short and J 0 bases short, with 12 bases between. CDR1 is SGHVS, CDR2 FNYEAQ, per germline. The CDR3 sequence is 16 residues long. The CDR3 DNA sequence: TGTGCCAGCAGCTTAGCGCAGGGAGGTAGCTCCTACGAGCAGTACTTC. This gives the protein CASSLAQGGSSYEQYF.

The V call is TRBV25-1, the J call TRBJ1-1, with D possibly matching TRBD1 (6 bases). The V and J ends lost 1 base and 6 bases respectively, with 9 bases between them. CDR3 length: 13 residues. Germline V gene lookup returns CDR1 MGHDK and CDR2 SYGVNS. CDR3 region: CASSEWAGAEAFF. For the CDR3, the DNA is TGTGCCAGCAGTGAATGGGCAGGGGCTGAAGCTTTCTTT.

V usage is TRBV10-3 and J usage is TRBJ2-7; D is unresolved. This CDR3 region has 14 residues. Trimming shortened V by 2 bases and J by 3 bases, and 11 bases separated the two germline ends. CDR1 and CDR2 from the germline V gene are ENHRY and SYGVKD. CDR3 nucleotide sequence: TGTGCCATCAGTGAGCCCAGGCTGGACTACGAGCAGTACTTC. Translation: CAISEPRLDYEQYF.